Below are 16 T cell receptor beta chains sequenced from a single sample in a study of siplizumab effects on memory and regulatory T cells. Using immunoSEQ multiplex PCR, the repertoire was profiled, and TCRdb retains in-frame clones only, with some absent. This table holds about 87,000 clones, just under 90% found once. The sample taken for sequencing was CD4+ T cells sorted from blood. The receptors derive from a human donor in good health.

This chain connects TRBV19 to TRBJ1-2; 7 positions match TRBD1. The CDR3 has 15 amino acids. V was pared by 3 bases and J by 3 bases, with 7 bases of the junction left unmatched. In germline, CDR1 is LNHDA, CDR2 SQIVND (reference sequence). CDR3 nucleotides: TGTGCCAGTAGTATCCCGGGACAGACCTACTATGGCTACACCTTC. Its translation is CASSIPGQTYYGYTF.

The chain links TRBV6-6 to TRBJ2-5; no reliable D call. Germline V gene lookup returns CDR1 MNHNY and CDR2 SVGAGI (reference sequence). This CDR3 spans 13 amino acids. Trimming shortened V by 7 bases and J by 0 bases, and 9 bases separated the two germline ends. The CDR3 reads CASTPMYQETQYF. The CDR3 nucleotides read TGTGCCAGCACGCCTATGTACCAAGAGACCCAGTACTTC.

This chain uses TRBV5-1 with TRBJ2-3; tentative D call: TRBD2 (5 bases). Trimming pared 1 base from V and 2 bases from J, leaving 8 bases between. This CDR3 is 14 amino acids long. Germline V CDR1 and CDR2: SGHRS, YFSETQ. The CDR3 loop is CASSLSGYTDTQYF. The CDR3 DNA reads as TGCGCCAGCAGCTTGTCGGGGTACACAGATACGCAGTATTTT.

V is TRBV28 and J is TRBJ2-1; D ambiguous. The CDR3 has 11 residues. The germline gives CDR1 MDHEN, CDR2 SYDVKM. With 6 bases removed from V and 12 bases from J, the gap between germline ends came to 12 bases. The CDR3 sequence: CASSFASRQFF. CDR3 coding DNA: TGTGCCAGCAGCTTCGCCAGTCGGCAGTTCTTC.

This chain uses TRBV5-1 with TRBJ2-3; TRBD2 matches 8 bases. This CDR3 has 15 amino acids. Germline-derived CDR1 and CDR2 are SGHRS and YFSETQ. V gave up 3 bases and J gave up 6 bases; unmatched junction bases: 9. The CDR3, as DNA: TGCGCCAGCAGCTCGAACTTAGCGGGAAGGGATACGCAGTATTTT. It yields the protein CASSSNLAGRDTQYF.

The V and J genes are TRBV6-5 and TRBJ1-2; D may be TRBD1 (5 bases). Trimming stripped 8 bases from V and 4 bases from J, with 20 bases between. This CDR3 has 15 residues. CDR1 and CDR2 from the germline V gene are MNHEY and SVGAGI. In DNA, the CDR3 is TGTGCCAGCCGGACCCCCCCCAGGGATGGCTATGGCTACACCTTC. This gives the protein CASRTPPRDGYGYTF.

This chain joins TRBV5-8 and TRBJ1-1, with D perhaps TRBD1 (5 bases). V dropped 2 bases and J dropped 4 bases, with 18 bases sitting between them. CDR1 and CDR2 (germline): SGHTS, YDEGEE. The CDR3 contains 16 residues. CDR3 amino acids: CASSFQRTSAGTEAFF. CDR3 in DNA: TGTGCCAGCAGCTTTCAGAGGACATCCGCGGGCACTGAAGCTTTCTTT. Filled out from reference TRBV5-8 and TRBJ1-1, the complete variable domain reads EAGVTQSPTHLIKTRGQQATLRCSPISGHTSVYWYQQALGLGLQFLLWYDEGEERNRGNFPPRFSGRQFPNYSSELNVNALELEDSALYLCASSFQRTSAGTEAFFGQGTRLTVV.

The sample holds one count of this clone. The V gene is TRBV29-1, the J gene TRBJ2-2, with 11 bases identical to TRBD2. Trimming at V came to 7 bases and at J to 0 bases, leaving 4 bases not matched to a gene. CDR3 length: 15 amino acids. Germline-derived CDR1 and CDR2 are SQVTM and ANQGSEA. The DNA of the CDR3 is TGCAGCGGCCAACTAGCGGGAGCGAACACCGGGGAGCTGTTTTTT. Amino acid sequence: CSGQLAGANTGELFF.

This clone was detected once. V usage is TRBV5-6 and J usage is TRBJ1-5; 12 positions agree with TRBD1. This CDR3 comprises 15 residues. CDR1 and CDR2 (germline): SGHDT, YYEEEE. V lost 3 bases, J lost 7 bases, and 5 bases stayed unmatched. The CDR3 loop is CASSSGTGGRQPQHF. CDR3 DNA: TGTGCCAGCAGCTCCGGGACAGGGGGCCGGCAGCCCCAGCATTTT.

The chain has TRBV4-3 and TRBJ1-2; a possible D gene is TRBD1 (5 bases). There are 14 residues in the CDR3. Germline V gene lookup returns CDR1 LGHNA and CDR2 YSLEER. V lost 8 bases and J 0 bases, leaving 13 bases between the germline ends. The CDR3 region has the DNA TGCGCCAGCGCACGGACGGGGGCTAACTATGGCTACACCTTC. It specifies CASARTGANYGYTF.

V gene TRBV7-6 combines with J gene TRBJ1-2; TRBD1 matches at 7 bases. V lost 5 bases and J lost 7; bases outside the gene matches: 25. The CDR3 has 19 residues. The germline gives CDR1 SGHVS, CDR2 FNYEAQ. CDR3 region: CASSLGTVGDFSHFSGYTF. As DNA, the CDR3 is TGTGCCAGCAGCCTGGGGACAGTAGGGGATTTCTCTCATTTCTCTGGCTACACCTTC.

The genes are TRBV6-4 and TRBJ2-6; TRBD2 is a possible D gene (6 bases). V gave up 4 bases and J gave up 4 bases, with 14 bases separating them. Germline V gene lookup returns CDR1 MRHNA and CDR2 SNTAGT. This CDR3 is built from 16 residues. Here the CDR3 reads CASSVGGGTGANVLTF. CDR3 nucleotide sequence: TGTGCCAGCAGTGTAGGTGGGGGGACCGGGGCCAACGTCCTGACTTTC.

The CDR3 sequence: CASSLSSYEQYF. The CDR3 DNA follows: TGTGCCAGCTCATTGAGCTCCTACGAGCAGTACTTC. The chain carries TRBV18 and TRBJ2-7; D is undetermined. Trimming left V 5 bases short and J 0 bases short, with 5 bases between. The CDR3 is 12 amino acids. CDR1 is KGHSH and CDR2 is LQKENI in the germline V gene.

V is TRBV29-1 and J is TRBJ2-7; 10 bases map to TRBD2. The CDR3 totals 13 residues. V shed 4 bases and J 3 bases; nucleotides not matched to a gene: 3. Germline loops: CDR1 SQVTM, CDR2 ANQGSEA. In DNA, the CDR3 is TGCAGCGTTGGCAGCGGGAGGGTCTACGAGCAGTACTTC. It codes for CSVGSGRVYEQYF.

This clone appeared a few times. The V gene is TRBV9, the J gene TRBJ2-1; D ambiguous. CDR1 is SGDLS and CDR2 is YYNGEE in the germline V gene. The V gene lost 0 bases and the J gene lost 4 bases, with 11 bases spanning the gap. The CDR3 is 15 residues long. CDR3: CASSVAGGVYNEQFF. In nucleotides, the CDR3 is TGTGCCAGCAGCGTAGCGGGCGGAGTATACAATGAGCAGTTCTTC.

The chain has TRBV9 and TRBJ2-7; TRBD2 matches at 7 bases. The CDR3 runs to 14 residues. The trim removed 4 bases at V and 2 bases at J, leaving 6 bases unmatched. The germline V gene has CDR1 SGDLS and CDR2 YYNGEE. The CDR3 sequence is CASSPSGGAYEQYF. CDR3 nucleotide sequence: TGTGCCAGCAGCCCCTCGGGAGGCGCCTACGAGCAGTACTTC.